This note documents a single TCR beta chain sequence. The antigen remains undetermined. This entry belongs to a study of glioma-infiltrating T cells after dendritic cell vaccination. Study background: Glioblastoma patients came from Phase I and II dendritic cell vaccination trials. Study observations and caveats: Higher TCR clonality did not directly relate to longer survival.

Selection required adequate fresh-frozen tumor tissue plus more than two years' survival data. This CDR3 has 13 amino acids. Between the trimmed V and J ends, which lost 0 bases and 8 bases, there was a span of 9 bases. Germline-derived CDR1 and CDR2 are SGHRS and YFSETQ. Primers: 60 V beta forward and 13 J beta reverse. This table comes from immunoSEQ multiplex PCR, and its TCRdb copy is limited to in-frame clones, with some not included. The sample contains tens of thousands of clones, 70% to 90% of which appear only once. The sequence was obtained from a human donor with glioblastoma. The chain has TRBV5-1 and TRBJ1-3; D is unresolved. This material consisted of blood, taken before dendritic cell vaccination. This chain's CDR3 is CASSLAGLDTIYF. Here the CDR3 DNA reads TGCGCCAGCAGCTTGGCGGGTCTGGACACCATATATTTT.